A single sample gave rise to the 23 T cell receptor beta chains below, sequenced in a study of monozygotic twins with inflammatory bowel disease. TCRdb reprocessed the 5' RACE reads and reports one entry per CDR3 protein, with no DNA. In all, the sample yields fewer than 400,000 distinct CDR3 sequences. The sequenced material came from blood. Receptors originate from a human donor with ulcerative colitis or Crohn's disease, or a healthy co-twin of an affected twin (not recorded which).

The V and J genes are TRBV29-1 and TRBJ2-7; the D call from TCRdb, TRBD2, cannot be confirmed without DNA. The CDR3 spans 13 residues. CDR1 is SQVTM, CDR2 ANQGSEA, per germline. The CDR3 reads CSVVLASSYEQYF.

V is TRBV20-1 and J is TRBJ1-5. Per the germline V gene, CDR1 is DFQATT and CDR2 is SNEGSKA (reference sequence). The CDR3 spans 13 residues. The CDR3 spells CSARDTSNQPQHF.

The V gene is TRBV7-8, the J gene TRBJ2-1; no DNA is available, so the TRBD2 call from TCRdb remains unchecked. The CDR3 runs to 18 residues. Germline V lookup: CDR1 SGHVS, CDR2 FQNEAQ. The CDR3 protein is CASSLVEAGGGKENEQFF.

V gene TRBV6-6 combines with J gene TRBJ2-7; absent DNA, TCRdb's TRBD2 call cannot be checked. CDR3 length equals 14 residues. From germline, CDR1 is MNHNY and CDR2 SVGAGI (reference sequence). CDR3 loop: CASSQRGNSDEQYF.

This chain connects TRBV12-3 or TRBV12-4 to TRBJ2-7; the D call from TCRdb, TRBD2, cannot be confirmed without DNA. The CDR3 covers 14 residues. CDR3 protein: CASRRTSGRSEQYF.

The chain carries TRBV20-1 and TRBJ1-5; the D gene TCRdb calls, TRBD1, cannot be checked with no DNA. The CDR3 contains 14 residues. In germline, CDR1 is DFQATT, CDR2 SNEGSKA (reference sequence). CDR3: CSARTGLSNQPQHF.

The rearrangement links TRBV4-2 to TRBJ2-3; TCRdb indicates TRBD2, and absent DNA this call remains unverified. The CDR3 sequence is 16 residues long. Germline values: CDR1 LGHNA, CDR2 YNFKEQ. This CDR3 is CASSQLMGEEIDTQYF.

V is TRBV15 and J is TRBJ2-7; the TCRdb D gene call, TRBD2, has no DNA to confirm it. Germline V gene data show CDR1 as LNHNV and CDR2 as YYDKDF (reference sequence). The CDR3 runs 14 residues. The CDR3 sequence is CATSSTAYSYEQYF.

This chain uses TRBV15 with TRBJ2-7; TCRdb indicates TRBD2, and absent DNA this call remains unverified. The CDR3 runs to 15 residues. Germline values: CDR1 LNHNV, CDR2 YYDKDF (reference sequence). CDR3 sequence: CATSLGLAGSYEQYF.

The chain carries TRBV24-1 and TRBJ1-2; TCRdb calls TRBD1, which cannot be checked without DNA. This CDR3 comprises 14 residues. The germline V gene encodes CDR1 KGHDR and CDR2 SFDVKD. The CDR3: CATSEPDSWGGYTF.

This sequence joins TRBV6-2 or TRBV6-3 and TRBJ2-7. The CDR3 spans 16 residues. The germline V gene has CDR1 MNHEY and CDR2 SVGEGT. The CDR3 is CASSYSALGSSYEQYF.

This sequence joins TRBV27 and TRBJ2-7; checking the TCRdb D call of TRBD2 is not possible without DNA. Per germline, CDR1 MNHEY and CDR2 SMNVEV (reference sequence). The CDR3 covers 15 residues. CDR3 sequence reads: CASSSLQRRNYEQYF.

This sequence joins TRBV7-2 and TRBJ2-5. The CDR3 totals 13 residues. Germline CDR1 and CDR2: SGHTA and FQGNSA. Here the CDR3 reads CASSLAVSENEYF.

The genes are TRBV27 and TRBJ2-5. CDR1 and CDR2 (germline): MNHEY, SMNVEV (reference sequence). This CDR3 region has 13 residues. The CDR3: CASSLSLHGTQYF.

CDR3 sequence: CASSLGQVEGEKLFF. J is TRBJ1-4 and V is TRBV7-8; TCRdb indicates TRBD1, and absent DNA this call remains unverified. CDR1 SGHVS and CDR2 FQNEAQ come from the germline V gene. CDR3 length equals 15 residues. The variable domain in full, completed from reference TRBV7-8 and TRBJ1-4, reads GAGVSQSPRYKVAKRGQDVALRCDPISGHVSLFWYQQALGQGPEFLTYFQNEAQLDKSGLPSDRFFAERPEGSVSTLKIQRTQQEDSAVYLCASSLGQVEGEKLFFGSGTQLSVL.

The chain links TRBV24-1 to TRBJ2-3; TCRdb returns TRBD1, unconfirmable since there is no DNA. The CDR3 sequence is 15 residues long. Germline assignment: CDR1 KGHDR and CDR2 SFDVKD. CDR3 amino acids: CATSDSPGSTDTQYF.

V usage is TRBV27 and J usage is TRBJ2-7; TCRdb lists TRBD1, though no DNA is available to test this call. Looked up from germline, CDR1 is MNHEY and CDR2 is SMNVEV (reference sequence). The CDR3 runs 14 residues. The CDR3: CASSLLGEPYEQYF.

The CDR3 loop is CASSNRGGEQFF. The V gene is TRBV6-5, the J gene TRBJ2-1; the D call from TCRdb, TRBD1, cannot be confirmed without DNA. CDR1 is MNHEY and CDR2 is SVGAGI in the germline V gene. The CDR3 consists of 12 residues.

The chain is built from TRBV29-1 and TRBJ2-7; TCRdb calls TRBD1, which cannot be checked without DNA. The CDR3 runs 14 residues. Germline loops: CDR1 SQVTM, CDR2 ANQGSEA. This CDR3 is CSVPRTGSSYEQYF.

The rearrangement joins TRBV10-3 to TRBJ2-3; TCRdb gives TRBD2 as the D gene, but with no DNA this cannot be confirmed. This CDR3 comprises 16 residues. The germline gives CDR1 ENHRY, CDR2 SYGVKD. CDR3 residues: CAISGGLAGTPDTQYF.

V usage is TRBV5-1 and J usage is TRBJ2-5; TCRdb outputs TRBD2, but without DNA this stays unchecked. The CDR3 consists of 16 residues. The V gene's germline CDR1 is SGHRS and CDR2 YFSETQ. Here the CDR3 reads CASSPTSGGAGETQYF.

This rearrangement joins TRBV7-8 to TRBJ2-5; the D call of TRBD2 rests on TCRdb alone, since no DNA is present to check it. Germline V lookup: CDR1 SGHVS, CDR2 FQNEAQ. The CDR3 loop spans 16 amino acids. CDR3 sequence: CASSSKLAGEGETQYF.

The chain links TRBV18 to TRBJ2-1; no DNA is available, so the TRBD1 call from TCRdb remains unchecked. CDR3 length: 17 amino acids. CDR1 is KGHSH, CDR2 LQKENI, per germline. CDR3 amino acids: CASSPPTGTGTYNEQFF.